A selection of T cell receptor beta chains follows, all from one sample in a study of shared clonotypes between healthy human individuals. Libraries were prepared by immunoSEQ multiplex PCR; TCRdb keeps only in-frame clonotypes and omits some of them. The sample holds approximately 720,000 clones; approximately 90% are singletons and the top ten take nearly 25%. The source material was naive CD8+ T cells sorted from blood. Receptors originate from a man aged 30-40 years in good health. Each CDR3 is given with its conserved first and last residue. The order of the fields is clone size, J gene, V gene, D gene, CDR3 DNA, CDR3 protein. A D gene is named only where the DNA matches it firmly. Clone size is not always given. Where it is, it says once, few, many or a class for expanded clones.

-	TRBJ1-1	TRBV4-3	-	TGCGCCAGCAGCCAAGAACGGGGGCGCAGAAGGGATGAAGCTTTCTTT	CASSQERGRRRDEAFF
once	TRBJ2-7	TRBV5-1	TRBD1	TGCGCCAGCAGCGCCGGGACAGCTTTCTACGAGCAGTACTTC	CASSAGTAFYEQYF
-	TRBJ2-7	TRBV4-1	TRBD2	TGCGCCAGCAGCCAAGAGACTAGCGGGCGCTACGAGCAGTACTTC	CASSQETSGRYEQYF
few	TRBJ1-1	TRBV28	-	TGTGCCAGCAGTTTGCCCGGGTGGGGCACTGAAGCTTTCTTT	CASSLPGWGTEAFF
-	TRBJ1-2	TRBV6-4	-	TGTGCCAGCAGTGACTCTTACGGGAACTATGGCTACACCTTC	CASSDSYGNYGYTF
-	TRBJ2-7	TRBV27	-	TGTGCCAGCAGTATCGGGGCGAGGAGAGAGCAGTACTTC	CASSIGARREQYF
-	TRBJ2-3	TRBV28	-	TGTGCCAGCTCTTTGGGGGTGAGATACACAGATACGCAGTATTTT	CASSLGVRYTDTQYF
-	TRBJ2-7	TRBV5-1	-	TGCGCCAGCAGCTTGGGGGCTGGCGCCGAGCAGTACTTC	CASSLGAGAEQYF
-	TRBJ2-1	TRBV27	TRBD2	TGTGCCAGTCTCCTAGCGGGAGTTGGAAATGAGCAGTTCTTC	CASLLAGVGNEQFF
-	TRBJ2-7	TRBV27	TRBD1	TGTGCCAGCACCGGACAGGGGAGGGAGCAGTACTTC	CASTGQGREQYF
-	TRBJ2-1	TRBV5-5	-	TGTGCCAGCAGCTCCGGATCTGGAGGGAGCCGCTACAATGAGCAGTTCTTC	CASSSGSGGSRYNEQFF
-	TRBJ2-5	TRBV11-3	-	TGTGCCAGCAGCTTATACGGGGACCAAGAGACCCAGTACTTC	CASSLYGDQETQYF
few	TRBJ2-1	TRBV11-3	-	TGTGCCAGCAGCTTAGGGGGGTACAATGAGCAGTTCTTC	CASSLGGYNEQFF
-	TRBJ2-7	TRBV11-2	-	TGTGCCAGCAGCTTAGGGGGGAACGAGCAGTACTTC	CASSLGGNEQYF
-	TRBJ2-7	TRBV6-5	TRBD2	TGTGCCAGCAGTTACTCTCCGGGAGGGTGGGAGCAGTACTTC	CASSYSPGGWEQYF
-	TRBJ1-1	TRBV27	-	TGTGCCAGCAGCCCGACAGTGTTGGGGACTGAAGCTTTCTTT	CASSPTVLGTEAFF
-	TRBJ1-1	TRBV6-5	-	TGTGCCAGCAGTTACGGGGCTTTGAACACTGAAGCTTTCTTT	CASSYGALNTEAFF
-	TRBJ2-7	TRBV28	-	TGTGCCAGCAGTTTTGGGGGTACTGCGAACGAGCAGTACTTC	CASSFGGTANEQYF
-	TRBJ2-7	TRBV5-5	TRBD2	TGTGCCAGCAGCTTGGAGGGAGGGACCTACGAGCAGTACTTC	CASSLEGGTYEQYF
-	TRBJ2-1	TRBV7-9	TRBD2	TGTGCCAGCAGCTTAGGGGGTCTAGGAGCGGGAGGCGGTAATGAGCAGTTCTTC	CASSLGGLGAGGGNEQFF
-	TRBJ1-3	TRBV7-6	-	TGTGCCAGCAGCTGGGGGACACCCTCTGGAAACACCATATATTTT	CASSWGTPSGNTIYF
-	TRBJ2-7	TRBV11-3	TRBD2	TGTGCCAGCAGCGGGACTAGCGGGAGTAACGAGCAGTACTTC	CASSGTSGSNEQYF
-	TRBJ2-2	TRBV6-5	-	TGTGCCAGCAGTTACTCGGAGAACACCGGGGAGCTGTTTTTT	CASSYSENTGELFF
-	TRBJ2-1	TRBV10-2	-	TGCGCCAGCAGTGTGAGGATAGACTACAATGAGCAGTTCTTC	CASSVRIDYNEQFF
once	TRBJ2-7	TRBV2	TRBD1	TGTGCCAGCATGATCCGGGACAGGGGCCTCCACGAGCAGTACTTC	CASMIRDRGLHEQYF
once	TRBJ1-5	TRBV28	-	TGTGCCAGCAGTTTAGAAGGTAATAGCAATCAGCCCCAGCATTTT	CASSLEGNSNQPQHF
-	TRBJ1-4	TRBV18	-	TGTGCCAGCTCACCACCGAACGAAAAACTGTTTTTT	CASSPPNEKLFF
-	TRBJ1-1	TRBV6-6	-	TGTGCCAGCAGTGGGACGGCTCACGAAGCTTTCTTT	CASSGTAHEAFF
-	TRBJ1-5	TRBV10-3	-	TGTGCCATCAGTGAGTCGTTTAGAGCAAGCAATCAGCCCCAGCATTTT	CAISESFRASNQPQHF
-	TRBJ2-7	TRBV7-9	TRBD1	TGTGCCAGCAGCGGCAGGGGGCGCGGGGTCGAGCAGTACTTC	CASSGRGRGVEQYF
-	TRBJ2-7	TRBV6-5	-	TGTGCCAGCAGTTACAACGGTCGTGGTGAGCAGTACTTC	CASSYNGRGEQYF
-	TRBJ2-5	TRBV7-9	-	TGTGCCAGCAGCCCCTCCGGAGAGACCCAGTACTTC	CASSPSGETQYF
once	TRBJ2-5	TRBV28	-	TGTGCCAGCAGTTTCGGGATTCATAGCGGAGACCAAGAGACCCAGTACTTC	CASSFGIHSGDQETQYF
-	TRBJ2-2	TRBV7-6	-	TGTGCCAGCAGCTTATGGGAGGCGAACACCGGGGAGCTGTTTTTT	CASSLWEANTGELFF
-	TRBJ2-1	TRBV5-4	TRBD2	TGTGCCAGCAGCCCTAATAGACTAGCGGGAGGACTAGACAATGAGCAGTTCTTC	CASSPNRLAGGLDNEQFF
-	TRBJ2-7	TRBV2	-	TGTGCCAGCAGTGAATGGCAGGCGGGCGACGAGCAGTACTTC	CASSEWQAGDEQYF
-	TRBJ2-1	TRBV2	-	TGTGCCAGCAGTCCAACAAGGGATACCTACAATGAGCAGTTCTTC	CASSPTRDTYNEQFF
-	TRBJ2-7	TRBV5-1	TRBD1	TGCGCCAGCAGCTTGGGCCCCGGGACAGGGGTCCCCTTCTACGAGCAGTACTTC	CASSLGPGTGVPFYEQYF
-	TRBJ1-1	TRBV27	TRBD1	TGTGCCAGCAGTCCCACGGGACAGGGGGTGTTAAACACTGAAGCTTTCTTT	CASSPTGQGVLNTEAFF
-	TRBJ2-7	TRBV5-6	-	TGTGCCAGCAGACACGCCCGAGGTACCGAGCAGTACTTC	CASRHARGTEQYF
-	TRBJ2-7	TRBV27	TRBD2	TGTGCCAGCAGTCGACTAGCGGGACAATATCCGGACGAGCAGTACTTC	CASSRLAGQYPDEQYF
-	TRBJ1-5	TRBV5-6	-	TGTGCCAGCAGCTTGGGCCGCAATCAGCCCCAGCATTTT	CASSLGRNQPQHF
-	TRBJ2-7	TRBV10-3	-	TGTGCCATCAGTGAGAATCCCAGCCTCGAGCAGTACTTC	CAISENPSLEQYF
-	TRBJ2-7	TRBV29-1	-	TGCAGCGTTGAAGATCTCAGCGGATTCACCTACGAGCAGTACTTC	CSVEDLSGFTYEQYF
-	TRBJ2-1	TRBV27	TRBD2	TGTGCCAGCAGTTCTCACTCTAGCGGTGGGGTCTACAATGAGCAGTTCTTC	CASSSHSSGGVYNEQFF
-	TRBJ2-5	TRBV6-5	-	TGTGCCAGCAGTGGCAGGTACCAAGAGACCCAGTACTTC	CASSGRYQETQYF
-	TRBJ2-7	TRBV29-1	-	TGCAGCGTTGTTAGGCTAGAAACCTACGAGCAGTACTTC	CSVVRLETYEQYF
-	TRBJ2-1	TRBV6-1	TRBD2	TGTGCCAGCAGTGCCGGGGGACTAGCGGGTCTCAGCTCCTACAATGAGCAGTTCTTC	CASSAGGLAGLSSYNEQFF